This T cell receptor beta chain was identified in a study of technical replicates of blood from a handful of donors. Clones were read by immunoSEQ multiplex PCR, and TCRdb kept only the in-frame ones, dropping some. Of around 68,000 clones in the sample, 91% were seen once. Germline loops: CDR1 WSHSY, CDR2 SAAADI. The CDR3 runs 16 residues. V gave up 2 bases and J gave up 4 bases, with 15 bases separating them. Specimen: T cells isolated from PBMCs. The TCR comes from a human donor in good health. Some clones in this sample may be carry-over from other donors' samples. The chain couples TRBV10-2 to TRBJ1-5, with D perhaps matching TRBD1 (5 bases). CDR3 sequence reads: CASSEPGGGWNQPQHF. CDR3 in DNA: TGCGCCAGCAGTGAGCCGGGGGGGGGTTGGAATCAGCCCCAGCATTTT.